This TCR beta chain comes out of a study of shared T cell receptors in the human thymus (dated by TCRdb to the early 2020s). About the investigation overall: The study examined how self-reactive, shared T-cell receptor alpha chains are generated in the human thymus.

Points on this clone: No antigen is known for it. No much larger clone is present one base from it, and per-base qualities are unavailable.

Spanning cysteine to phenylalanine, the CDR3 consists of 15 amino acids. The CDR3 DNA has 45 bases and is translated from base 1. The germline V gene (reference sequence) sets CDR1 to MNHEY and CDR2 to SMNVEV. The junction carries 15 bases between V and J, which are trimmed by 6 bases and 0 bases respectively. Library construction relied on the immunoSEQ multiplex PCR assay. As stored in TCRdb, this immuneACCESS dataset retains in-frame rearrangements with V and J assigned. A fraction of the clones does not appear; measured against another copy, unresolved V genes explain less than half of the discrepancy, and the remainder lacks a known reason. This sample holds roughly 660,000 clones; around 89% were observed only once. The top ten hold approximately 0.01% of the sample. In addition, the sample was reused for a study of human thymus T cells. The second source states: In Finland, the donors were immunologically healthy infants who were having open corrective cardiac surgery for congenital heart defects. The thymus tissue came from surgical resects taken out during corrective cardiac surgery. Usage of V and J gene segments appeared to be biased in both the thymic and the peripheral blood repertoires. The related research reported highly overlapping thymic TCR repertoires among unrelated individuals. The study used 7 or 8 infant thymus samples plus four related peripheral blood samples to characterize TCR alpha and beta repertoires. Donor ages ranging from roughly 6 to 250 days were recorded, and about six male and a couple of female infants were included in the cohort. Thymocytes were released mechanically from tissue and stored at -70 °C as pellets of roughly 8.5-32 million cells. A QIAsymphony instrument was used to extract genomic DNA from frozen cell pellets. TCRB and TCRAD loci were amplified from a standardized quantity of quality-controlled genomic DNA using the immunoSEQ multiplex PCR assay. The amplicons spanned the V(D)J region and were long enough to cover the CDR3 and allow V and J genes to be identified. Amplicon sequencing was performed on an Illumina platform through the commercial immunoSEQ service. Corrections for primer bias and sequencing errors followed previously described methods, while TCRAD and TCRB definitions were based on the IMGT database. immunoSEQ Analyzer 3.0 and VDJTools were used for repertoire analysis, which covered basic statistics, V/J segment usage, diversity estimates, rarefaction and pairwise overlap. Diversity was estimated with Chao1, ChaoE, Efron-Thisted, Shannon and inverse Simpson indices, and also on datasets down-sampled to the smallest sample. Repertoire overlap used strict matching of CDR3 nucleotide sequence, V gene and J gene, with Jaccard-based multidimensional scaling clustering. On average, about 800,000 unique TCRB clonotypes were obtained from thymus samples, compared with 70,000 to 100,000 from blood samples.

The V and J genes are TRBV27 and TRBJ2-7, with TRBD2 tentatively as D gene (5 bases match). The receptor was derived from a boy in the first two years of life with a congenital heart defect. Donor details come from another sample of the same person, matched by shared clones. The sample comprised thymocytes. The DNA sequence is as follows: TGTGCCAGCAGATTTAAAACAGAGGGCTCCTACGAGCAGTACTTC. Its protein is CASRFKTEGSYEQYF.